The clone carrying this T cell receptor (beta chain) was counted only a few times. Its antigen is unidentified. The sample comes from a study of cytomegalovirus exposure and HLA in healthy donors. The PCR had 60 Vbeta and 13 Jbeta primers. The method was immunoSEQ multiplex PCR; TCRdb's version includes in-frame clones alone and lacks a portion of them. In the table there are a few hundred thousand clones, 80% to 90% of which are singletons. Trimming stripped 1 base from V and 6 bases from J, with 9 bases between. In germline, CDR1 is SGHVS, CDR2 FQNEAQ. This CDR3 is built from 13 residues. Findings of the study overall: Associated with HLA alleles at 0.05 false discovery rate in a later analysis were 16,951 TCR beta sequences.

Source material: PBMCs. The clonotype was recovered from a man aged 25-45 years in good health and CMV-seronegative. J is TRBJ1-1 and V is TRBV7-8; no reliable D call. The CDR3 DNA follows: TGTGCCAGCAGCTTAGGTGGGCTTCCTGAAGCTTTCTTT. Translating gives CASSLGGLPEAFF.